This TCR beta chain was observed in a study of blood T cell repertoires in COVID-19. The age range of participants was roughly 18 to 90 years, with residence in more than 20 US areas. Which cohort a participant joined came from the clinical history participants gave. During the 2 weeks before they entered the study, exposed participants had met someone with a PCR-confirmed or clinician-diagnosed COVID-19 case. In the original analysis: Amplified reference gene primers provided the basis for estimating nucleated cell counts. The table came from immunoSEQ multiplex PCR; TCRdb's copy has only in-frame clones and leaves some out. Clone size and the V and J calls come from that table; the DNA yielded D and trimming. Of 200,000 to 250,000 clones in the sample, 80% to 90% are singletons; the top ten hold approximately 5%. The clonotype was recovered from a woman in her forties or fifties who had been exposed to COVID-19. The sample taken for sequencing was PBMCs or T cells enriched from blood (not recorded which).

The CDR3 loop reads CASSTSLGAGNTIYF. CDR3 nucleotide sequence: TGTGCCAGCAGTACCTCACTGGGCGCTGGAAACACCATATATTTT. V gene TRBV6-2 or TRBV6-3 combines with J gene TRBJ1-3, with unresolved D. The ends were cut back, 5 bases at V and 2 bases at J, with 13 bases in the middle. The CDR3 runs 15 residues. CDR1 is MNHEY, CDR2 SVGEGT, per germline.